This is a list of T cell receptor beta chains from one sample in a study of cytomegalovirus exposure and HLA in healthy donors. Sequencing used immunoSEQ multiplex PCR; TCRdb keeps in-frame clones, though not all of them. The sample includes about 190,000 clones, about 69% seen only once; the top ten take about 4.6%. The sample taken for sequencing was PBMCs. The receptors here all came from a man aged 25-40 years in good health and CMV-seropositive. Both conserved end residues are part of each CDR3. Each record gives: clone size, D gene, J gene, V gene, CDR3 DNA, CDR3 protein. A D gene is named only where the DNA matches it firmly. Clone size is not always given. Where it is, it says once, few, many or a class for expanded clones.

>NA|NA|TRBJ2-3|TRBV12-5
TGTGCTAGTGGTTTGGTAGCAGCAGGCAGGGGAAGCACAGATACGCAGTATTTT
CASGLVAAGRGSTDTQYF
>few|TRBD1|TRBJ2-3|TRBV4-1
TGCGCCAGCAGCCATGGACAGGGCTCAGGCACAGATACGCAGTATTTT
CASSHGQGSGTDTQYF
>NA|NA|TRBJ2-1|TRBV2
TGTGCCAGCACTGGGGCGAGCTCCTACAATGAGCAGTTCTTC
CASTGASSYNEQFF
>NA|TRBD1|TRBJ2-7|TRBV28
TGTGCCAGCATAAGGACAGGGTTGGACGAGCAGTACTTC
CASIRTGLDEQYF
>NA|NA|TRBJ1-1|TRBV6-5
TGTGCCAGCAGTTCGCCGCTGGCCACTGAAGCTTTCTTT
CASSSPLATEAFF
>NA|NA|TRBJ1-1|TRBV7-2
TGTGCCAGCAGCTTGGGACAACGGTACACTGAAGCTTTCTTT
CASSLGQRYTEAFF
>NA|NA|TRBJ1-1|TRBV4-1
TGCGCCAGCAGCCAAGTCGCGGGGGGCACTGAAGCTTTCTTT
CASSQVAGGTEAFF
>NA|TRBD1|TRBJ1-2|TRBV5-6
TGTGCCAGCAGCTTGGCGGACAGGGCTCATGGCTACACCTTC
CASSLADRAHGYTF
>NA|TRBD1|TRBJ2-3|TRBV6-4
TGTGCCAGCAGCGCTTTCGGACAGGGGAGCACAGATACGCAGTATTTT
CASSAFGQGSTDTQYF
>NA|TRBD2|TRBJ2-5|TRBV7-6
TGTGCCAAAGCGGGAGGGCCAGAAGAGACCCAGTACTTC
CAKAGGPEETQYF
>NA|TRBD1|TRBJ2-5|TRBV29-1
TGCAGCGTCGGGGGGACAGGGGGGCAGCCCCAGTACTTC
CSVGGTGGQPQYF
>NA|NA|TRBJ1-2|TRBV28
TGTGCCAGCAGTTTGAGAGACTATGGCTACACCTTC
CASSLRDYGYTF